The 13 T cell receptor beta chains listed next were all sequenced from one sample in a study of shared clonotypes between healthy human individuals. TCRdb's copy holds only in-frame clones and misses some; the assay was immunoSEQ multiplex PCR. The table includes millions of clones, over 90% detected once. Sequenced: naive CD4+ T cells from PBMCs. The subset here: CD45RA+ positively selected. The receptors derive from a man aged 18 to 35 in good health. Some clones in this sample may be carry-over from other donors' samples.

Points on this clone: At one end, the junction sequence differs from germline, possibly due to a read error. The DNA of the CDR3 is TGCAGCGTTGAAACTTTGGAGCGGGAACACTTC. It encodes CSVETLEREHF. The chain links TRBV29-1 to TRBJ2-7; the match to TRBD2 covers 7 bases. Germline loops: CDR1 SQVTM, CDR2 ANQGSEA. CDR3 length: 11 amino acids.

Note on this clone: This sample also contains other DNA sequences that code for the same CDR3. This chain joins TRBV5-1 and TRBJ2-3; D gene uncertain. This CDR3 spans 14 amino acids. V lost 0 bases, J lost 0 bases, and 5 bases lay in between. The germline V gene encodes CDR1 SGHRS and CDR2 YFSETQ. The CDR3 coding sequence is TGCGCCAGCAGCTTGGAGAGGAGCACAGATACGCAGTATTTT. Its translation: CASSLERSTDTQYF.

The chain has TRBV28 and TRBJ1-5, with TRBD1 matching over 7 bases. Germline CDR1 is MDHEN and CDR2 is SYDVKM. The CDR3 has 15 amino acids. With V trimmed by 3 bases and J by 3 bases, 5 bases remained unmatched. The CDR3 region is CASSFSGQLNQPQHF. CDR3 sequence (DNA): TGTGCCAGCAGTTTTTCGGGACAGCTCAATCAGCCCCAGCATTTT. The variable domain in full, completed from reference TRBV28 and TRBJ1-5, reads DVKVTQSSRYLVKRTGEKVFLECVQDMDHENMFWYRQDPGLGLRLIYFSYDVKMKEKGDIPEGYSVSREKKERFSLILESASTNQTSMYLCASSFSGQLNQPQHFGDGTRLSIL.

Regarding this clone: The same CDR3 also results from other DNA sequences found in this sample. The chain carries TRBV2 and TRBJ2-5; possibly TRBD2 for D (6 bases). The V gene lost 4 bases and the J gene lost 4 bases, with 7 bases spanning the gap. CDR1 and CDR2 (germline): SNHLY, FYNNEI. The CDR3 consists of 12 residues. This CDR3 is CASSVGGETQYF. As DNA, the CDR3 is TGTGCCAGCAGTGTGGGGGGAGAGACCCAGTACTTC.

This chain joins TRBV28 and TRBJ1-5; TRBD1 is a possible D gene (5 bases). The CDR3 spans 14 residues. The V and J ends lost 6 bases and 0 bases respectively, with 9 bases between them. From germline, CDR1 is MDHEN and CDR2 SYDVKM. This CDR3 reads CASRTTGSNQPQHF. CDR3 sequence (DNA): TGTGCCAGCAGGACTACAGGTAGCAATCAGCCCCAGCATTTT. The whole variable domain, filled in from reference TRBV28 and TRBJ1-5, reads DVKVTQSSRYLVKRTGEKVFLECVQDMDHENMFWYRQDPGLGLRLIYFSYDVKMKEKGDIPEGYSVSREKKERFSLILESASTNQTSMYLCASRTTGSNQPQHFGDGTRLSIL.

Points on this clone: The sample carries other DNA sequences with the same CDR3. The gene calls are TRBV28 and TRBJ2-1, with 13 positions matching TRBD2. Germline values: CDR1 MDHEN, CDR2 SYDVKM. The V and J ends lost 5 bases and 4 bases, in that order; junction bases with no gene match: 5. This CDR3 spans 16 amino acids. CDR3 loop: CASSPPGLAGYNEQFF. The CDR3 coding sequence is TGTGCCAGCAGTCCACCGGGACTAGCGGGATACAATGAGCAGTTCTTC.

The CDR3, as DNA: TGTGCCAGCTCACCGGGCGGAGGGATTTACAATGAGCAGTTCTTC. This codes for CASSPGGGIYNEQFF. This chain links TRBV18 with TRBJ2-1; tentatively, D is TRBD2 (6 bases). Germline-derived CDR1 and CDR2 are KGHSH and LQKENI. Trimming took 3 bases from V and 4 from J, leaving 13 bases between them. The length of the CDR3 is 15 residues.

The rearrangement uses TRBV27 and TRBJ1-2; D is possibly TRBD1 (6 bases). The CDR3 extends over 18 amino acids. CDR1 and CDR2 from the germline V gene are MNHEY and SMNVEV (reference sequence). Deletions cut 0 bases from V and 1 base from J, with 18 bases between. The CDR3 sequence is CASSLSGGQRPFNYGYTF. The CDR3 DNA reads as TGTGCCAGCAGTTTATCGGGCGGACAGCGACCCTTTAACTATGGCTACACCTTC.

The V gene is TRBV14, the J gene TRBJ2-1; D assignment may be TRBD1 or TRBD2 (6 bases each). The CDR3 has 16 residues. V was pared by 4 bases and J by 2 bases, with 15 bases between. Germline CDR1 reads SGHDN; CDR2 reads FVKESK. The CDR3 spells CASSRLWRGTYNEQFF. DNA of the CDR3: TGTGCCAGCAGCCGGTTATGGAGGGGGACCTACAATGAGCAGTTCTTC. Combining the CDR3 with reference TRBV14 and TRBJ2-1 gives the whole variable domain EAGVTQFPSHSVIEKGQTVTLRCDPISGHDNLYWYRRVMGKEIKFLLHFVKESKQDESGMPNNRFLAERTGGTYSTLKVQPAELEDSGVYFCASSRLWRGTYNEQFFGPGTRLTVL.

The rearrangement joins TRBV19 to TRBJ2-7, with D tentatively TRBD1 or TRBD2 (5 bases each). The V end lost 5 bases, the J end lost 3 bases, and 29 bases lay between the germline ends. Germline V gene data show CDR1 as LNHDA and CDR2 as SQIVND (reference sequence). This CDR3 is built from 19 residues. CDR3 in amino acids: CASSLPSVPGQRGIYEQYF. The CDR3 nucleotides read TGTGCCAGTAGTCTTCCCTCAGTCCCAGGACAACGGGGAATCTACGAGCAGTACTTC. Based on the CDR3 plus reference TRBV19 and TRBJ2-7, the full variable domain is DGGITQSPKYLFRKEGQNVTLSCEQNLNHDAMYWYRQDPGQGLRLIYYSQIVNDFQKGDIAEGYSVSREKKESFPLTVTSAQKNPTAFYLCASSLPSVPGQRGIYEQYFGPGTRLTVT.

On this clone itself: A junction boundary mismatches the germline segment, possibly from a read error. Other DNA sequences within the sample encode an identical CDR3. The chain employs TRBV20-1 and TRBJ2-7; D unclear. The CDR3 totals 11 residues. Germline V gives CDR1 DFQATT, CDR2 SNEGSKA (reference sequence). This chain's CDR3 is CSARDLYEQYF. The CDR3 DNA is TGCAGTGCTCGAGACCTTTACGAGCAGTACTTC.

Here the CDR3 reads CASSQRGLAGVDEQFF. CDR3 in DNA: TGTGCCAGCAGCCAACGTGGACTAGCGGGAGTGGATGAGCAGTTCTTC. The genes are TRBV4-2 and TRBJ2-1; 13 bases match TRBD2. Germline V gives CDR1 LGHNA, CDR2 YNFKEQ. The CDR3 sequence is 16 residues long. The V gene end was trimmed by 2 bases and the J gene end by 8 bases; junction bases not matched to a gene: 6.

The chain joins TRBV7-2 to TRBJ2-7; D is uncertain. V was clipped by 3 bases and J by 6 bases, with 12 bases between them. CDR3 length: 13 residues. From germline, CDR1 is SGHTA and CDR2 FQGNSA. The CDR3 is CASSFSLRSEQYF. DNA for the CDR3: TGTGCCAGCAGCTTCTCCCTCCGTTCCGAGCAGTACTTC.